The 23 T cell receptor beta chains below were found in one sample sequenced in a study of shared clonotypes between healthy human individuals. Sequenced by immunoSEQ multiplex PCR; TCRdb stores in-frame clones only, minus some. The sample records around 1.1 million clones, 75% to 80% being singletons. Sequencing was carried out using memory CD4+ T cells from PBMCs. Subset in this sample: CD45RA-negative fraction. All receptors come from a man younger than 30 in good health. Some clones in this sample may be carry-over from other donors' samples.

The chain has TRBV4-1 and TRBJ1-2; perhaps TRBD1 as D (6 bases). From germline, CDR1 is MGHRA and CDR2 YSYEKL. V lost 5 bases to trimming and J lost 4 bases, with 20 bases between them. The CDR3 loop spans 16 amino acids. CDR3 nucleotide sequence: TGCGCCAGCAGCGGCTGGGGGCCGCGGCGTGTCTATGGCTACACCTTC. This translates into CASSGWGPRRVYGYTF.

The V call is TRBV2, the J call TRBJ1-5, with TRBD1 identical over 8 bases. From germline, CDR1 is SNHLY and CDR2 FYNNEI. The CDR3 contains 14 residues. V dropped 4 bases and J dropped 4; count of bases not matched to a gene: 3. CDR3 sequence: CASSGTGMNQPQHF. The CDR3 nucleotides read TGTGCCAGCAGTGGGACAGGGATGAATCAGCCCCAGCATTTT.

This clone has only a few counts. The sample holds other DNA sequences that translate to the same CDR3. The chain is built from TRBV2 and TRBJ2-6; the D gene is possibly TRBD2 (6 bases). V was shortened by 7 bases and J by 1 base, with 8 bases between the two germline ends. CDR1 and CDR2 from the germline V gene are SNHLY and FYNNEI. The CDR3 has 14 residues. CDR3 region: CASIRESGANVLTF. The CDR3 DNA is TGTGCCAGCATCCGGGAGTCTGGGGCCAACGTCCTGACTTTC.

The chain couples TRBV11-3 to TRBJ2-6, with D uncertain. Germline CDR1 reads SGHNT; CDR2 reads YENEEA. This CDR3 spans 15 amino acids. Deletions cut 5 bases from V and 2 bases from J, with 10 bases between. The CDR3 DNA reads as TGTGCCAGCAGCCCGGGTCTGGCTGGGGCCAACGTCCTGACTTTC. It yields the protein CASSPGLAGANVLTF.

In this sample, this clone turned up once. CDR3: CASMDYADSYEQYF. CDR3 nucleotides: TGTGCCAGCATGGATTACGCGGATTCCTACGAGCAGTACTTC. This chain uses TRBV28 with TRBJ2-7; D ambiguous. This CDR3 spans 14 amino acids. Germline V gene data show CDR1 as MDHEN and CDR2 as SYDVKM. Trimming cost V 7 bases and J 1 base, with 14 bases left between them.

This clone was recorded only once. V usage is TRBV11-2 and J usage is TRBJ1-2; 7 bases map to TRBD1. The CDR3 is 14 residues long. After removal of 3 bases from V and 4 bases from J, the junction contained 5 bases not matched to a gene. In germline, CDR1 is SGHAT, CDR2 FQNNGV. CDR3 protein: CASSLTGSSYGYTF. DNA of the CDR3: TGTGCCAGCAGCTTGACAGGGTCGTCCTATGGCTACACCTTC.

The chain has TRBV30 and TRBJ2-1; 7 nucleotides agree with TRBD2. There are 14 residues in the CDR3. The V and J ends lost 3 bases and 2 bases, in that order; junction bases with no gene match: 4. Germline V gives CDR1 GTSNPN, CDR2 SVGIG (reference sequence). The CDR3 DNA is TGTGCCTGGAGGGGAGGGGCCGCCTACAATGAGCAGTTCTTC. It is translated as CAWRGGAAYNEQFF. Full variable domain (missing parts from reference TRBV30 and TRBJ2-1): SQTIHQWPATLVQPVGSPLSLECTVEGTSNPNLYWYRQAAGRGLQLLFYSVGIGQISSEVPQNLSASRPQDRQFILSSKKLLLSDSGFYLCAWRGGAAYNEQFFGPGTRLTVL.

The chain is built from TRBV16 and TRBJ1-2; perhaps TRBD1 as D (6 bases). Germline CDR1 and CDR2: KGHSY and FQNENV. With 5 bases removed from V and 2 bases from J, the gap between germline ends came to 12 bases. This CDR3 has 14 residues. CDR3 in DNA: TGTGCCAGCAGCTCCGACAGGTCAAACTATGGCTACACCTTC. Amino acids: CASSSDRSNYGYTF.

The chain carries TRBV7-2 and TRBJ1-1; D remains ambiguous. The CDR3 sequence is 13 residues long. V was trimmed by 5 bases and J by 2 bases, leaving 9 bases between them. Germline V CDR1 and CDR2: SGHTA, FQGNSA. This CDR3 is CASSPWGNTEAFF. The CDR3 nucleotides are TGTGCCAGCAGCCCATGGGGTAACACTGAAGCTTTCTTT.

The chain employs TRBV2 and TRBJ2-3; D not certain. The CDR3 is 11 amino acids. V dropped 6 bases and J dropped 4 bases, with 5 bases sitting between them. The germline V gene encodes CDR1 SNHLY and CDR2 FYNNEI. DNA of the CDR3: TGTGCCAGCAGGGCAGCAGATACGCAGTATTTT. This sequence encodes CASRAADTQYF.

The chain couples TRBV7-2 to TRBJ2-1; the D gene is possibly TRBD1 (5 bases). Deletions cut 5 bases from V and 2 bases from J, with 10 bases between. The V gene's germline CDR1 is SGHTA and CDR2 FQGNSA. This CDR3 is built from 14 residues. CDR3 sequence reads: CASSGQGTYNEQFF. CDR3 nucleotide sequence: TGTGCCAGCAGCGGGCAGGGAACCTACAATGAGCAGTTCTTC.

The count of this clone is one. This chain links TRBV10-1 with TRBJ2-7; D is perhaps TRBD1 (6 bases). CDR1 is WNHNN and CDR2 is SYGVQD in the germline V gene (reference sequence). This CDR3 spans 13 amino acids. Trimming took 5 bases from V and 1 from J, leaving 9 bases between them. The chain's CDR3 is CASSSTGSYEQYF. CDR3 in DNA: TGCGCCAGCAGTTCAACAGGGTCCTACGAGCAGTACTTC.

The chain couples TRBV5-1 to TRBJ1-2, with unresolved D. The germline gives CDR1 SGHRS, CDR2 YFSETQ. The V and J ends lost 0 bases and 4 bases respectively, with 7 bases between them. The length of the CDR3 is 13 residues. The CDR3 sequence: CASSLEAPYGYTF. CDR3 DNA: TGCGCCAGCAGCTTGGAAGCTCCCTATGGCTACACCTTC.

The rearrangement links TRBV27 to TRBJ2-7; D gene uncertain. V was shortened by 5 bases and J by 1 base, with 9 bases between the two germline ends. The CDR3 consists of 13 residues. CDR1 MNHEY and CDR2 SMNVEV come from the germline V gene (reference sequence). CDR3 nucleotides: TGTGCCAGCAGTGCCTATCAGTCCTACGAGCAGTACTTC. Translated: CASSAYQSYEQYF.

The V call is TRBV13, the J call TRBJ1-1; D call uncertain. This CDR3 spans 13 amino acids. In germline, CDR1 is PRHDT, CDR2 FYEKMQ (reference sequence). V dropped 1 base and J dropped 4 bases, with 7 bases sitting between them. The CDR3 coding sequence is TGTGCCAGCAGCTTAGACCGGGGCACTGAAGCTTTCTTT. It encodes CASSLDRGTEAFF.

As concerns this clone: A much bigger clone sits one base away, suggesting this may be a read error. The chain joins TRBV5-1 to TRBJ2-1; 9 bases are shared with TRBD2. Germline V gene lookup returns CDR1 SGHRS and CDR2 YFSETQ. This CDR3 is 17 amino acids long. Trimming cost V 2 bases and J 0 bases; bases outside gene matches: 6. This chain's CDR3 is CASSFIAGGSSYNEQFF. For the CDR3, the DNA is TGCGCCAGCAGCTTTATTGCGGGAGGGAGCTCCTACAATGAGCAGTTCTTC. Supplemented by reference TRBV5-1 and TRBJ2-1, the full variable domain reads KAGVTQTPRYLIKTRGQQVTLSCSPISGHRSVSWYQQTPGQGLQFLFEYFSETQRNKGNFPGRFSGRQFSNSRSEMNVSTLELGDSALYLCASSFIAGGSSYNEQFFGPGTRLTVL.

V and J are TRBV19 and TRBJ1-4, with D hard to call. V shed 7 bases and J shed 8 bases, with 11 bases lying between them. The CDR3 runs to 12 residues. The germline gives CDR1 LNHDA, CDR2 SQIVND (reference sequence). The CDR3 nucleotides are TGTGCCAGTAACTTGATGGGAGAAAAACTGTTTTTT. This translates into CASNLMGEKLFF.

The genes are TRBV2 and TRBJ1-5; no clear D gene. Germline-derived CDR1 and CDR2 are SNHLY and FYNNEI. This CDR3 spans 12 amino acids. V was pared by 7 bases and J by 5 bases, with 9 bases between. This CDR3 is CASTGGYQPQHF. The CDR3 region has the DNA TGTGCCAGCACTGGCGGATATCAGCCCCAGCATTTT.

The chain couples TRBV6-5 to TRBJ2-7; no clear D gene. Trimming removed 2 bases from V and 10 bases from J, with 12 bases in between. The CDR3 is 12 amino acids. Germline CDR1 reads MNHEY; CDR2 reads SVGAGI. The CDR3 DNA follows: TGTGCCAGCAGTTACAGCGTCGGGTTCCAGTACTTC. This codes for CASSYSVGFQYF.

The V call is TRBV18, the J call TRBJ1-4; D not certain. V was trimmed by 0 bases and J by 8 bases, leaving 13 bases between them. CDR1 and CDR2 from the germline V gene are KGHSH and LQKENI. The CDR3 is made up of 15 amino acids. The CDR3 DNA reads TGTGCCAGCTCACCACCGTCAACGGGTGGCGAAAAACTGTTTTTT. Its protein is CASSPPSTGGEKLFF.

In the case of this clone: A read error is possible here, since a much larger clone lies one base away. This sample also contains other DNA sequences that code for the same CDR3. CDR3 region: CASSYNRGTEAFF. DNA for the CDR3: TGTGCCAGCAGTTACAACCGGGGCACTGAAGCTTTCTTT. This chain uses TRBV6-5 with TRBJ1-1; no definite D call. The CDR3 sequence is 13 residues long. Per germline, CDR1 MNHEY and CDR2 SVGAGI. Trimming removed 2 bases at V and 4 bases at J, with 8 bases between.

CDR3 sequence: CASSFGGTKTQYF. CDR3 nucleotide sequence: TGTGCCAGCAGCTTTGGAGGGACGAAGACCCAGTACTTC. This chain uses TRBV11-2 with TRBJ2-5, with a weak D call TRBD2 (6 bases). The CDR3 has 13 amino acids. CDR1 and CDR2 (germline): SGHAT, FQNNGV. V was shortened by 3 bases and J by 6 bases, with 11 bases between the two germline ends.

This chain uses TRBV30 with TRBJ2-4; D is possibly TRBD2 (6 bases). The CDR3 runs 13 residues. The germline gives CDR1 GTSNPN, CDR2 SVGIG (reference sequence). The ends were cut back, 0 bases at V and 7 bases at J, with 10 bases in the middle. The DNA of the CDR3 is TGTGCCTGGAGTGTACAAGGGAGGAACATTCAGTACTTC. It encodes CAWSVQGRNIQYF.